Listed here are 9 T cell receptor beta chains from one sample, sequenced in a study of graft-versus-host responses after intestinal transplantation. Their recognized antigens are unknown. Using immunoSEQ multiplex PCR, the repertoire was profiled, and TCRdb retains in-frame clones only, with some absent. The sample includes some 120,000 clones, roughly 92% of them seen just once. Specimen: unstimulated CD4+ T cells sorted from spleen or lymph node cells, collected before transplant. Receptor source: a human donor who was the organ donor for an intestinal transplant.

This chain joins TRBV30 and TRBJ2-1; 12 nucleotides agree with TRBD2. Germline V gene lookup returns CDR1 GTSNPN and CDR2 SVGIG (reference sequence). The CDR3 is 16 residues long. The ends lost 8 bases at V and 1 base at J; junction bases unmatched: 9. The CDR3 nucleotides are TGTGCCGGTCGAACTAGCGGGAGGAAGTCCTACAATGAGCAGTTCTTC. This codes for CAGRTSGRKSYNEQFF. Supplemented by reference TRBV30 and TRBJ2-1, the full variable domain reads SQTIHQWPATLVQPVGSPLSLECTVEGTSNPNLYWYRQAAGRGLQLLFYSVGIGQISSEVPQNLSASRPQDRQFILSSKKLLLSDSGFYLCAGRTSGRKSYNEQFFGPGTRLTVL.

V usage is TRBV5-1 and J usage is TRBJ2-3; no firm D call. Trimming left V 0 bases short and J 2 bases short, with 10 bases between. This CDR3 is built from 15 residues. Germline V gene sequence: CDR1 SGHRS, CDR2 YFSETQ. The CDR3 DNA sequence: TGCGCCAGCAGCTTGGGAGGAGCTCACACAGATACGCAGTATTTT. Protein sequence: CASSLGGAHTDTQYF.

In DNA, the CDR3 is TGTGCCAGCAGACCCAGACAGGGGGGGTACGAGCAGTACTTC. Translated: CASRPRQGGYEQYF. This chain uses TRBV6-1 with TRBJ2-7; 9 bases match TRBD1. There are 14 residues in the CDR3. The trim removed 6 bases at V and 4 bases at J, leaving 7 bases unmatched. Germline CDR1 is MNHNS and CDR2 is SASEGT.

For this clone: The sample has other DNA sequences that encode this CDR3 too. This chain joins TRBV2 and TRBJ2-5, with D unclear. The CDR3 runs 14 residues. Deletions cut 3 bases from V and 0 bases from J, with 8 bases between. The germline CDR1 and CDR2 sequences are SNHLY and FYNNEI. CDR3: CASSEAEYQETQYF. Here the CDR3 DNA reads TGTGCCAGCAGTGAGGCAGAGTACCAAGAGACCCAGTACTTC.

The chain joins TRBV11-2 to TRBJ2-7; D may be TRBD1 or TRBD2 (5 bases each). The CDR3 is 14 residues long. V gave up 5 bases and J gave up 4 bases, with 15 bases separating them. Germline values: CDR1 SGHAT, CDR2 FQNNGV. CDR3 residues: CASSPGPGVYEQYF. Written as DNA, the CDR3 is TGTGCCAGCAGCCCGGGACCCGGAGTTTACGAGCAGTACTTC.

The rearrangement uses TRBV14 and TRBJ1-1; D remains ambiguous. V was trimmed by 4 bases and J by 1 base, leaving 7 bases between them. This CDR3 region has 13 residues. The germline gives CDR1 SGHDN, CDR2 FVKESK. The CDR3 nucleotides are TGTGCCAGCAGCCCCTACAGGAACACTGAAGCTTTCTTT. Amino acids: CASSPYRNTEAFF.

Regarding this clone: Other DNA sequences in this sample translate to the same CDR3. CDR3 region: CASSLAQGYEQYF. The CDR3 DNA sequence: TGCGCCAGCAGCTTGGCACAGGGCTACGAGCAGTACTTC. The gene calls are TRBV5-1 and TRBJ2-7; D possibly corresponds to TRBD1 (6 bases). Per the germline V gene, CDR1 is SGHRS and CDR2 is YFSETQ. Trimming removed 0 bases from V and 3 bases from J, with 7 bases in between. This CDR3 is 13 amino acids long. Combining the CDR3 with reference TRBV5-1 and TRBJ2-7 gives the whole variable domain KAGVTQTPRYLIKTRGQQVTLSCSPISGHRSVSWYQQTPGQGLQFLFEYFSETQRNKGNFPGRFSGRQFSNSRSEMNVSTLELGDSALYLCASSLAQGYEQYFGPGTRLTVT.

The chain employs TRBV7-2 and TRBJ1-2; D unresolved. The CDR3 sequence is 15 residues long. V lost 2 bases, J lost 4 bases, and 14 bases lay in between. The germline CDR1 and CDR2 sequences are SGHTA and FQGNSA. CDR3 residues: CASSLRVGSSYGYTF. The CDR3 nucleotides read TGTGCCAGCAGCTTAAGGGTAGGGAGTAGCTATGGCTACACCTTC. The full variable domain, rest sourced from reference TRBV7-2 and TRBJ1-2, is GAGVSQSPSNKVTEKGKDVELRCDPISGHTALYWYRQSLGQGLEFLIYFQGNSAPDKSGLPSDRFSAERTGGSVSTLTIQRTQQEDSAVYLCASSLRVGSSYGYTFGSGTRLTVV.

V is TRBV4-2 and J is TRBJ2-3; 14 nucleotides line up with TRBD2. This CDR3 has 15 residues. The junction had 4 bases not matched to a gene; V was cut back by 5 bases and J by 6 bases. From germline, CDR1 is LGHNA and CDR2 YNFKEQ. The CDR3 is CASSTRLAGGDTQYF. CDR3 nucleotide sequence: TGTGCCAGCAGCACCCGACTAGCGGGGGGGGATACGCAGTATTTT.